This T cell receptor beta chain was recorded in a study of CD8 T cells in ankylosing spondylitis. The CDR3 is 13 amino acids. The germline V gene encodes CDR1 SGHKS and CDR2 YYEKEE (reference sequence). V was cut by 3 bases and J by 8 bases, with 12 bases left in between. A single record per CDR3 protein comes from TCRdb applying MiXCR to the 5' RACE reads. Here the sample spans about 220,000 distinct CDR3 sequences, 15% to 20% being singletons. Study-wide findings and caveats: Matched ankylosing spondylitis synovial fluid reportedly showed significant enrichment of disease-linked clones. Past studies reported some motif variants in reactive arthritis synovial fluid and blood. Clones linked to the disease showed a CD8+ phenotype. They occurred at relatively low frequencies in peripheral blood. Eight highly homologous variants formed a TCR beta motif that appeared characteristic of ankylosing spondylitis blood.

Turning to this clonotype: What it binds is unknown.

The material sequenced was blood, either unsorted or a sorted T cell fraction (not recorded which). The chain uses TRBV5-5 and TRBJ2-1; no firm D call. The clonotype was recovered from a male donor with ankylosing spondylitis. CDR3 coding DNA: TGTGCCAGCAGCTCCCCGGCGAATTATGAGCAGTTCTTC. Translation gives CASSSPANYEQFF.